This T cell receptor (beta chain) appears in the sequencing data of a study of response to subunit inactivated influenza vaccine. Points from the study as a whole: There was a suggestion from the authors that each seasonal influenza vaccination recruits few new T cells.

This clonotype was observed many times. Its antigen remains unknown. TCRdb redid the calling of the RT-PCR reads with MiXCR, one entry per CDR3 protein. This table holds under 750,000 distinct CDR3 sequences, about an eighth found once. In germline, CDR1 is SQVTM, CDR2 ANQGSEA. Trimming removed 0 bases from V and 6 bases from J, with 11 bases in between. The CDR3 covers 13 residues. V gene TRBV29-1 combines with J gene TRBJ1-2; D call uncertain. The sample was PBMCs from blood, taken on the day of vaccination. The TCR sequence derives from a man aged 45 to 65 who received an inactivated influenza vaccine. Here the CDR3 DNA reads TGCAGCGTTGAAGATATGGGTTTTCATGGCTACACCTTC. It specifies CSVEDMGFHGYTF.